This TCR beta chain was profiled in a study of CD8 T cells in Susac syndrome. V was shortened by 10 bases and J by 1 base, with 11 bases between the two germline ends. CDR3 length: 12 residues. Germline CDR1 reads SNHLY; CDR2 reads FYNNEI. Reverse transcription of about 0.5 to 1 ug RNA used random hexamers. TCRdb passed the immunoSEQ multiplex PCR reads through MiXCR, listing each CDR3 protein once. Of 40,000 to 55,000 distinct CDR3 sequences listed, approximately 93% were seen once; the top ten hold roughly 0.5%. This chain uses TRBV2 with TRBJ2-7; D tentatively fits TRBD1 or TRBD2 (5 bases each). The clonotype originates from a human donor with multiple sclerosis. The sample comprised CD8+ T cells from PBMCs. CDR3 sequence: CATRDGSYEQYF. The CDR3 DNA reads as TGTGCCACGAGGGACGGATCCTACGAGCAGTACTTC.